What follows is one T cell receptor beta chain and its context. PCR primers comprised 60 Vbeta and 13 Jbeta primers. Sequencing was performed with immunoSEQ multiplex PCR; in TCRdb, only in-frame clones are kept and a portion is missing. Of some 200,000 clones in the sample, 80% to 85% were seen once. The sample belongs to a study of cytomegalovirus exposure and HLA in healthy donors. Study-level background: The study's early data release held some 85 million unique TCRs from HLA-typed donors.

This CDR3 contains 13 residues. V lost 2 bases, J lost 7 bases, and 14 bases lay in between. The V gene's germline CDR1 is GTSNPN and CDR2 SVGIG (reference sequence). This TCR came from a man in his forties or fifties in good health and CMV-seronegative. V and J are TRBV30 and TRBJ1-2; D is possibly TRBD1 (5 bases). The sequenced sample consisted of PBMCs. The CDR3: CAWSPNQGSGYTF. The CDR3 DNA sequence: TGTGCCTGGAGTCCAAACCAGGGATCTGGCTACACCTTC.